This T cell receptor (beta chain) was profiled in a study of spatial heterogeneity in lung cancer. Study-level background: Detection consistently yielded more beta chains than alpha chains. Study-wide points: Detection of ubiquitous tumor TCRs in blood was higher at resection than follow-up.

Germline CDR1 SGHTA, CDR2 FQGNSA. CDR3 length equals 16 residues. The V end was cut by 0 bases, the J end by 0 bases, with 9 bases between. This clonotype was seen at least ten times. The antigen is not known. This beta chain turned up in a library designed for alpha chains; as an off-target read, its abundance says little. Time point reported: sample taken at primary tumor resection. Sequencing of whole RNA from tumor, nontumor lung or frozen PBMC involved no sorting. There were roughly 72 donors, all of them untreated patients with early-stage non-small cell lung cancer. TCR cDNA molecules each carried a unique molecular identifier. In TCRdb, the 5' RACE reads were re-called with MiXCR into one record per CDR3 protein. The table has under 15,000 distinct CDR3 sequences, around 4% seen once; the top ten hold under 55%.

Sequencing was performed on PBMCs, taken at surgery. The TCR sequence derives from a male donor with early-stage non-small cell lung cancer. This chain connects TRBV7-2 to TRBJ1-3; no clear D gene. The CDR3 DNA reads as TGTGCCAGCAGCTTAGCAGGGCCTATCTCTGGAAACACCATATATTTT. Amino acid sequence: CASSLAGPISGNTIYF. The full variable domain, completed using reference TRBV7-2 and TRBJ1-3, is GAGVSQSPSNKVTEKGKDVELRCDPISGHTALYWYRQSLGQGLEFLIYFQGNSAPDKSGLPSDRFSAERTGGSVSTLTIQRTQQEDSAVYLCASSLAGPISGNTIYFGEGSWLTVV.